These 15 T cell receptor beta chains share one sample of origin, sequenced in a study of cytomegalovirus exposure and HLA in healthy donors (dated by TCRdb to about 2017). Library prep was done by the immunoSEQ multiplex PCR assay. A mixture of 60 forward primers for TCR Vbeta segments and 13 reverse primers for TCR Jbeta segments was used in the multiplex PCR. TCRdb limited this immuneACCESS table to in-frame rearrangements with V and J called. A share of clones is missing; checked studies link under half to unresolved V genes, and the rest is unexplained. Within this sample are about 120,000 clones, with 70% to 85% of them counted one time only. Together, the top ten hold around 2.6% of the sample. The sequencing input was PBMCs. All receptors come from a young woman in good health and CMV-seronegative.

The chain uses TRBV19 and TRBJ1-1, with D tentatively TRBD1 (6 bases). Looked up from germline, CDR1 is LNHDA and CDR2 is SQIVND (reference sequence). CDR3 length equals 14 residues. V was pared by 5 bases and J by 3 bases, with 13 bases between. In DNA form, the CDR3 reads TGTGCCAGTAGTTGGATACAGGGACACACTGAAGCTTTCTTT. It specifies CASSWIQGHTEAFF.

The chain carries TRBV30 and TRBJ1-1; a weak D match, TRBD1 (5 bases). Trimming pared 4 bases from V and 7 bases from J, leaving 10 bases between. The CDR3 runs 11 residues. Germline V gene data show CDR1 as GTSNPN and CDR2 as SVGIG (reference sequence). CDR3 region: CAWNRQGEAFF. CDR3 nucleotide sequence: TGTGCCTGGAACAGGCAGGGTGAAGCTTTCTTT.

J is TRBJ2-5 and V is TRBV7-7, with 7 bases matching TRBD2. The CDR3 consists of 14 residues. The V and J ends lost 5 bases and 9 bases, in that order; junction bases with no gene match: 12. Per the germline V gene, CDR1 is SSHAT and CDR2 is FNYEAQ (reference sequence). CDR3: CASSTVGLGVAQYF. The CDR3, as DNA: TGTGCCAGCAGCACCGTTGGACTAGGCGTGGCCCAGTACTTC. Filled out from reference TRBV7-7 and TRBJ2-5, the complete variable domain reads GAGVSQSPRYKVTKRGQDVTLRCDPISSHATLYWYQQALGQGPEFLTYFNYEAQPDKSGLPSDRFSAERPEGSISTLTIQRTEQRDSAMYRCASSTVGLGVAQYFGPGTRLLVL.

J is TRBJ2-1 and V is TRBV18; TRBD1 aligns across 11 bases. CDR1 is KGHSH, CDR2 LQKENI, per germline. This CDR3 has 16 amino acids. The V segment lost 6 bases and the J segment 10 bases; nucleotides outside the gene matches: 14. The chain's CDR3 is CASSQLGQGALPEQFF. The CDR3 DNA is TGTGCCAGCTCCCAACTCGGACAGGGGGCCCTGCCGGAGCAGTTCTTC.

This clone was seen just once. The V call is TRBV6-6, the J call TRBJ2-5; TRBD2 is a possible D gene (6 bases). Deletions cut 0 bases from V and 10 bases from J, with 9 bases between. In germline, CDR1 is MNHNY, CDR2 SVGAGI (reference sequence). This CDR3 has 12 residues. CDR3 loop: CASSYSTGDQYF. CDR3 in DNA: TGTGCCAGCAGTTACTCGACGGGGGACCAGTACTTC.

The chain uses TRBV2 and TRBJ1-2; possible D gene TRBD1, 5 bases. V dropped 1 base and J dropped 7 bases, with 16 bases sitting between them. The CDR3 covers 15 residues. CDR1 and CDR2 (germline): SNHLY, FYNNEI. CDR3 loop: CASSEEMQGISGYTF. CDR3 coding DNA: TGTGCCAGCAGTGAAGAGATGCAGGGTATAAGTGGCTACACCTTC.

The chain couples TRBV28 to TRBJ2-5; 11 bases match TRBD1. CDR1 is MDHEN, CDR2 SYDVKM, per germline. After removal of 4 bases from V and 5 bases from J, the junction contained 6 bases not matched to a gene. This CDR3 spans 15 amino acids. DNA for the CDR3: TGTGCCAGCAGTTCCCGGGACAGGGGGTGGGAGACCCAGTACTTC. Its protein product is CASSSRDRGWETQYF. The full variable domain, its missing parts supplied by reference TRBV28 and TRBJ2-5, is DVKVTQSSRYLVKRTGEKVFLECVQDMDHENMFWYRQDPGLGLRLIYFSYDVKMKEKGDIPEGYSVSREKKERFSLILESASTNQTSMYLCASSSRDRGWETQYFGPGTRLLVL.

The rearrangement joins TRBV4-3 to TRBJ2-5; maybe TRBD1 (5 bases). Germline CDR1 is LGHNA and CDR2 is YSLEER. V lost 1 base and J 4 bases, leaving 16 bases between the germline ends. The CDR3 extends over 16 amino acids. The CDR3 sequence is CASSQGLLDSRETQYF. In DNA, the CDR3 is TGCGCCAGCAGCCAAGGTCTTTTAGACAGTCGAGAGACCCAGTACTTC.

The genes are TRBV27 and TRBJ2-7, with a possible D match to TRBD2 (6 bases). Trimming cost V 2 bases and J 7 bases, with 21 bases left between them. Germline V CDR1 and CDR2: MNHEY, SMNVEV (reference sequence). The CDR3 has 16 residues. The CDR3, as DNA: TGTGCCAGCAGTTTAGTCGGTGTCGGGCCTAGCGAGGAGCAGTACTTC. Translation gives CASSLVGVGPSEEQYF.

The chain has TRBV7-9 and TRBJ2-7, with 9 bases lining up with TRBD2. Unmatched junction bases numbered 9, after V lost 5 bases and J lost 1 base. The CDR3 has 16 amino acids. Germline values: CDR1 SEHNR, CDR2 FQNEAQ (reference sequence). In nucleotides, the CDR3 is TGTGCCAGCAGCCCTTCGGTAGCGGGAGTGTCCTACGAGCAGTACTTC. Translation: CASSPSVAGVSYEQYF.

The chain carries TRBV7-2 and TRBJ2-7; 8 bases are shared with TRBD1. CDR1 and CDR2 (germline): SGHTA, FQGNSA. The CDR3 has 14 residues. The V segment lost 1 base and the J segment 6 bases; nucleotides outside the gene matches: 5. Here the CDR3 reads CASSLVGRGLEQYF. The DNA for the CDR3 is TGTGCCAGCAGCTTAGTTGGCAGGGGGCTCGAGCAGTACTTC.

This chain joins TRBV5-1 and TRBJ2-3; D remains unclear. Germline CDR1 and CDR2: SGHRS and YFSETQ. Deletions cut 0 bases from V and 1 base from J, with 12 bases between. The CDR3 has 16 residues. CDR3 nucleotides: TGCGCCAGCAGCTTGGCCCTACTGGGCGGCACAGATACGCAGTATTTT. This sequence encodes CASSLALLGGTDTQYF.

V gene TRBV5-8 combines with J gene TRBJ1-4; the D gene is possibly TRBD1 (6 bases). The ends were cut back, 4 bases at V and 5 bases at J, with 12 bases in the middle. The CDR3 sequence is 14 residues long. CDR1 and CDR2 (germline): SGHTS, YDEGEE. The CDR3 spells CASSPRDTNEKLFF. The CDR3 coding sequence is TGTGCCAGCAGCCCCCGGGACACCAATGAAAAACTGTTTTTT.

This clone was recorded once. The V gene is TRBV29-1, the J gene TRBJ2-1; 9 bases agree with TRBD2. The CDR3 loop spans 13 amino acids. After removal of 1 base from V and 5 bases from J, the junction contained 0 bases not matched to a gene. Germline V lookup: CDR1 SQVTM, CDR2 ANQGSEA. In nucleotides, the CDR3 is TGCAGCGTTGAAGGACTAGCGGACAATGAGCAGTTCTTC. Translation: CSVEGLADNEQFF.

This clone was seen more than once but under ten times. The V call is TRBV10-1, the J call TRBJ1-1, with unresolved D. The CDR3 has 14 residues. V shed 0 bases and J shed 6 bases, with 11 bases lying between them. Germline values: CDR1 WNHNN, CDR2 SYGVQD (reference sequence). The CDR3 DNA reads as TGCGCCAGCAGTGAGTCGAGGAGTTTGGCTGAAGCTTTCTTT. Its protein is CASSESRSLAEAFF.